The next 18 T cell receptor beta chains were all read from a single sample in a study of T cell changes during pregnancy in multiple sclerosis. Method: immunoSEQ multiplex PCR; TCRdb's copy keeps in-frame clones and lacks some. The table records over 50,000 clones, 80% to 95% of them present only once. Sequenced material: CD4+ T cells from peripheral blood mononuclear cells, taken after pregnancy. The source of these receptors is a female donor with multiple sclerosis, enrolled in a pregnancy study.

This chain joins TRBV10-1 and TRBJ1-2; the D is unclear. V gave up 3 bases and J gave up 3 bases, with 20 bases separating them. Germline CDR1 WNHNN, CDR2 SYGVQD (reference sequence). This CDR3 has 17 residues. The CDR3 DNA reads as TGCGCCAGCAGTGATGAGGAAGGAAACCCTCTGTACTATGGCTACACCTTC. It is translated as CASSDEEGNPLYYGYTF.

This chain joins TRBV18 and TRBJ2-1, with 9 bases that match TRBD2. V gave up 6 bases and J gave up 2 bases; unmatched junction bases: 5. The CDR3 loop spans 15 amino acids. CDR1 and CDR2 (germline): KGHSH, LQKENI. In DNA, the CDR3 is TGTGCCAGCTCTCTGCGGGAGGGCCCCTACAATGAGCAGTTCTTC. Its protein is CASSLREGPYNEQFF. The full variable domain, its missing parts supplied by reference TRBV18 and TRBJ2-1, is NAGVMQNPRHLVRRRGQEARLRCSPMKGHSHVYWYRQLPEEGLKFMVYLQKENIIDESGMPKERFSAEFPKEGPSILRIQQVVRGDSAAYFCASSLREGPYNEQFFGPGTRLTVL.

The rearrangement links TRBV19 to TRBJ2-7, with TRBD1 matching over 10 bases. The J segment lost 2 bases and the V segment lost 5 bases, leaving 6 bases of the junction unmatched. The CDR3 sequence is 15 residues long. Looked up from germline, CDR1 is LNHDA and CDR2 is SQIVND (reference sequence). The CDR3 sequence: CASSFRTGGTYEQYF. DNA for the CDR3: TGTGCCAGTAGTTTCCGGACAGGGGGGACCTACGAGCAGTACTTC.

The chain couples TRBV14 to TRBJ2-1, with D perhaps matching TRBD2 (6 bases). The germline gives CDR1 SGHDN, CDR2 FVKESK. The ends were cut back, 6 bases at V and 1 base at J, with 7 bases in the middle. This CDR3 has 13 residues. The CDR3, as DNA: TGTGCCAGCAGTCGGGGGTCCTACAATGAGCAGTTCTTC. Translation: CASSRGSYNEQFF. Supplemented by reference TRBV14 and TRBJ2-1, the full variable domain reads EAGVTQFPSHSVIEKGQTVTLRCDPISGHDNLYWYRRVMGKEIKFLLHFVKESKQDESGMPNNRFLAERTGGTYSTLKVQPAELEDSGVYFCASSRGSYNEQFFGPGTRLTVL.

The CDR3 protein is CASSSTGTAGYTF. CDR3 DNA sequence: TGTGCCAGCAGCTCAACCGGGACTGCTGGCTACACCTTC. This chain connects TRBV7-2 to TRBJ1-2; possible D gene TRBD1, 5 bases. Between the trimmed V and J ends, which lost 4 bases and 7 bases, there was a span of 13 bases. The CDR3 consists of 13 residues. Germline V lookup: CDR1 SGHTA, CDR2 FQGNSA. Full variable domain (remainder filled in from reference TRBV7-2 and TRBJ1-2): GAGVSQSPSNKVTEKGKDVELRCDPISGHTALYWYRQSLGQGLEFLIYFQGNSAPDKSGLPSDRFSAERTGGSVSTLTIQRTQQEDSAVYLCASSSTGTAGYTFGSGTRLTVV.

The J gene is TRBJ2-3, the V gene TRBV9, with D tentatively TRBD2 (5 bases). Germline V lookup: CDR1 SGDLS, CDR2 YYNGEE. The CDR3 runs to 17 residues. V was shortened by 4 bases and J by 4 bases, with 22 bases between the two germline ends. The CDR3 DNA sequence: TGTGCCAGCAGCCCGTACCTATTGAGTGTCGGGGCAGATACGCAGTATTTT. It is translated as CASSPYLLSVGADTQYF.

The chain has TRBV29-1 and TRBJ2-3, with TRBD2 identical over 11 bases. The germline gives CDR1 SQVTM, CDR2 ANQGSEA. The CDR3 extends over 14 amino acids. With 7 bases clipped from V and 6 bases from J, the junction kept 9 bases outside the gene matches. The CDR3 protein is CSGDGLAGGDTQYF. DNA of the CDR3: TGCAGCGGTGACGGATTAGCGGGAGGGGATACGCAGTATTTT.

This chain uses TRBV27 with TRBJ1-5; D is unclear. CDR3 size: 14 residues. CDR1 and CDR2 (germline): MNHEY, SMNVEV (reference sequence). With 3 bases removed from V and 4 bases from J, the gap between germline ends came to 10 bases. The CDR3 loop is CASSFKPGNQPQHF. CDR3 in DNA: TGTGCCAGCAGTTTCAAGCCAGGTAATCAGCCCCAGCATTTT.

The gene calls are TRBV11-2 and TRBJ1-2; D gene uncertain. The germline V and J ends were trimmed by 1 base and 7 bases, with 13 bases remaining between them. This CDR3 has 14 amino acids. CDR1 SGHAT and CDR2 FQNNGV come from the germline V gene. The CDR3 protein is CASSLAGFRSGYTF. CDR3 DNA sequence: TGTGCCAGCAGCTTAGCCGGGTTTCGGAGTGGCTACACCTTC.

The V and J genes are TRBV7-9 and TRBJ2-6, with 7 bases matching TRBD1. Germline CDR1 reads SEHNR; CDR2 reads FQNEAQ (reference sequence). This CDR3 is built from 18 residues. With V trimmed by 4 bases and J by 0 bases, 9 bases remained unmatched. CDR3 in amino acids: CASSSLETGRSGANVLTF. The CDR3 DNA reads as TGTGCCAGCAGCTCCCTGGAGACAGGGCGCTCTGGGGCCAACGTCCTGACTTTC.

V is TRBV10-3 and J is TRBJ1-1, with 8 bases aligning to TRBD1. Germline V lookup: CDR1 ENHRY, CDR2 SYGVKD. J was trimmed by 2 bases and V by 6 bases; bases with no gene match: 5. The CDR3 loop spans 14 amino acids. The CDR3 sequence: CAIRGGTGNTEAFF. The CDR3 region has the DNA TGTGCCATCAGGGGAGGGACAGGTAACACTGAAGCTTTCTTT.

The CDR3 DNA is TGTGCCAGCTTCTTACTAGCGGGAGGCCCCGTCGAGCAGTACTTC. Residues: CASFLLAGGPVEQYF. This chain joins TRBV2 and TRBJ2-7; 12 bases match TRBD2. The germline CDR1 and CDR2 sequences are SNHLY and FYNNEI. Trimming at V came to 8 bases and at J to 6 bases, leaving 11 bases not matched to a gene. This CDR3 spans 15 amino acids.

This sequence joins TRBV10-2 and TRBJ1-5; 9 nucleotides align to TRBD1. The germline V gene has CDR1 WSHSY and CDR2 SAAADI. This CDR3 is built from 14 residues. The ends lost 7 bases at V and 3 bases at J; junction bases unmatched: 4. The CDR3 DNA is TGCGCCAGCAACCGGGACAGGGTCAATCAGCCCCAGCATTTT. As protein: CASNRDRVNQPQHF.

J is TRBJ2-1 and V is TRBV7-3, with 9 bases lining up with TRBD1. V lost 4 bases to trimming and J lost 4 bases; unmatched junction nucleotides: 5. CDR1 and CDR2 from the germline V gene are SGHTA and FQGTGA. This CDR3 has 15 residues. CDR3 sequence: CASSSQGAGYNEQFF. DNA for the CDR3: TGTGCCAGCAGCTCACAGGGGGCCGGATACAATGAGCAGTTCTTC.

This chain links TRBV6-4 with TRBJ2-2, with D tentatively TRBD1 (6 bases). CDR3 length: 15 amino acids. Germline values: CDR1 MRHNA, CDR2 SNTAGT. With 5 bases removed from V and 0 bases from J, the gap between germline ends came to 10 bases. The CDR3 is CASSPDRTNTGELFF. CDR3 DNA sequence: TGTGCCAGCAGTCCCGACAGGACGAACACCGGGGAGCTGTTTTTT.

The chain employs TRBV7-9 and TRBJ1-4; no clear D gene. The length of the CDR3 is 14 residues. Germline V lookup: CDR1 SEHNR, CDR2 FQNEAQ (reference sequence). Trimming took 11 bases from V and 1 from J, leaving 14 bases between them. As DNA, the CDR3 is TGTGCCGGCCAAGGGAGTAAAACTAATGAAAAACTGTTTTTT. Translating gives CAGQGSKTNEKLFF.

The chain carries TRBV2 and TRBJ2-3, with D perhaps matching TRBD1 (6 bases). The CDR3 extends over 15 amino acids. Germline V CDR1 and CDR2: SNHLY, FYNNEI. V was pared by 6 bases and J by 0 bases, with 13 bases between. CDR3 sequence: CASREQGVSTDTQYF. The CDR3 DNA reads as TGTGCCAGCAGGGAACAGGGTGTAAGCACAGATACGCAGTATTTT.

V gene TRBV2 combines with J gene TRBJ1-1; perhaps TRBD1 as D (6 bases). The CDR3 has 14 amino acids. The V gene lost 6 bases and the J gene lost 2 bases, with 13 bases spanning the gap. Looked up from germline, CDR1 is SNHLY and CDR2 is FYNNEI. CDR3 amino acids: CASRKWTENTEAFF. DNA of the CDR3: TGTGCCAGCAGAAAATGGACAGAAAACACTGAAGCTTTCTTT.